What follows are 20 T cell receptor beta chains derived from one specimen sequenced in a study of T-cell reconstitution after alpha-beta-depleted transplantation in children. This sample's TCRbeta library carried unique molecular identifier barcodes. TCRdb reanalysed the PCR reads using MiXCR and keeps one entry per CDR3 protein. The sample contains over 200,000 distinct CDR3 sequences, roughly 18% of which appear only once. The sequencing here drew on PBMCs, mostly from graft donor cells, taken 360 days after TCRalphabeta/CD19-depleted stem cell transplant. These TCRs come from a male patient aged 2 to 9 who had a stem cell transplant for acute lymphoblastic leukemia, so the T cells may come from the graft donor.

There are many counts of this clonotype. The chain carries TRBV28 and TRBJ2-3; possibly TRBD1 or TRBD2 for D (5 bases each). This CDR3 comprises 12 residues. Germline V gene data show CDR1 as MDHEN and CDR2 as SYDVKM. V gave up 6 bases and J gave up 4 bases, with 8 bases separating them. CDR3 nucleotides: TGTGCCAGCAGGGGGGTCGCAGATACGCAGTATTTT. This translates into CASRGVADTQYF.

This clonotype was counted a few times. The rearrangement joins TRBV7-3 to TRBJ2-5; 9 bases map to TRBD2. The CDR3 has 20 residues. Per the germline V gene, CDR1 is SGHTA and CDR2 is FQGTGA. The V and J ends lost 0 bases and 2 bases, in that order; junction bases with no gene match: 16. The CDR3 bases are TGTGCCAGCAGCTTAACACCCCCATCGGGGGCGGGGGGGCGTCAAGAGACCCAGTACTTC. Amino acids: CASSLTPPSGAGGRQETQYF.

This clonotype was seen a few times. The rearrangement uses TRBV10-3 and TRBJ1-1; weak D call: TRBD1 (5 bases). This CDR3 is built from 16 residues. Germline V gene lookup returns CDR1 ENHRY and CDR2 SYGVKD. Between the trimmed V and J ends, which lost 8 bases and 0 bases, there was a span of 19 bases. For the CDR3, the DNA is TGTGCCATCCGAACCGCTTTAGACAGTGTGAACACTGAAGCTTTCTTT. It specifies CAIRTALDSVNTEAFF.

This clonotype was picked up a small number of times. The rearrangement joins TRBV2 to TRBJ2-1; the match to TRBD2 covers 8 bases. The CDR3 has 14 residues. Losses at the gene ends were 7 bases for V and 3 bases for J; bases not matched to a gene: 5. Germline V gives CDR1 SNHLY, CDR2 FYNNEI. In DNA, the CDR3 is TGTGCCAGCATGGGTAGCGGGGTCTACAATGAGCAGTTCTTC. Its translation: CASMGSGVYNEQFF.

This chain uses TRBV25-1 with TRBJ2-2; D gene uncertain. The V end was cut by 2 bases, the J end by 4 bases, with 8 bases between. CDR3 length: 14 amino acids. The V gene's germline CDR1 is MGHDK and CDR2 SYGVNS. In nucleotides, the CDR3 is TGTGCCAGCAGTGAAGACGACGGCACCGGGGAGCTGTTTTTT. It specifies CASSEDDGTGELFF.

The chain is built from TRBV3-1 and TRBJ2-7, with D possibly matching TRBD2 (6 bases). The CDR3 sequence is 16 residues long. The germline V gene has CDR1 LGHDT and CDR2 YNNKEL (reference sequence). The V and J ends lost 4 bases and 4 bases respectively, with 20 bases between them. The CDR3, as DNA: TGTGCCAGCAGCCTCGAAACTTCGGGAGCCCCGTACGAGCAGTACTTC. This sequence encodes CASSLETSGAPYEQYF.

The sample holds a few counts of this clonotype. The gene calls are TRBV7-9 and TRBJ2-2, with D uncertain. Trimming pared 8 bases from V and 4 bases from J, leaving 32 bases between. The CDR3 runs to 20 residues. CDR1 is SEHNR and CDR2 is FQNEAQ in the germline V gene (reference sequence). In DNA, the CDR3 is TGTGCCAGCCGAACCCCAATTCCCGCTGGAAGGAAACGCGGCACCGGGGAGCTGTTTTTT. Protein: CASRTPIPAGRKRGTGELFF.

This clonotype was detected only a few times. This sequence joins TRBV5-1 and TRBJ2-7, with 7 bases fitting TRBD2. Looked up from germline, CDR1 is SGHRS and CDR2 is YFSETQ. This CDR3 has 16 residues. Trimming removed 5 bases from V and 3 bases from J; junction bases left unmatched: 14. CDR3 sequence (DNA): TGCGCCAGCAGAATGGGGGGGACCCTAAGAATCTACGAGCAGTACTTC. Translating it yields CASRMGGTLRIYEQYF.

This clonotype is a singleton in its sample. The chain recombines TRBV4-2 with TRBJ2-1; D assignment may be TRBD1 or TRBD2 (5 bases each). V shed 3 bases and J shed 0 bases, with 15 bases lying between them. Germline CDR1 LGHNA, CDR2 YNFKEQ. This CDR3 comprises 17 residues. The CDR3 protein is CASSHNSGLDSYNEQFF. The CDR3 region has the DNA TGTGCCAGCAGCCACAATTCGGGGCTCGACTCCTACAATGAGCAGTTCTTC.

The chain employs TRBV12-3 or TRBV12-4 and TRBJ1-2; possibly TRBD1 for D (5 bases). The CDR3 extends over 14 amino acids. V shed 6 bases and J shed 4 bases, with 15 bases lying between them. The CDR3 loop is CASSQDIAPYGYTF. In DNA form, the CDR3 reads TGTGCCAGCAGCCAGGACATAGCCCCCTATGGCTACACCTTC.

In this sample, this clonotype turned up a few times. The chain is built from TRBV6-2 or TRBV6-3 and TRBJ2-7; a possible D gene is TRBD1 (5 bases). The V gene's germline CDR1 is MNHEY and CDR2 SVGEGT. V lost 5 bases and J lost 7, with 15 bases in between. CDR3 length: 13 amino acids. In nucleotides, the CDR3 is TGTGCCAGCAGTGCTACAGGTGCCCGGGAGCAGTACTTC. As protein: CASSATGAREQYF.

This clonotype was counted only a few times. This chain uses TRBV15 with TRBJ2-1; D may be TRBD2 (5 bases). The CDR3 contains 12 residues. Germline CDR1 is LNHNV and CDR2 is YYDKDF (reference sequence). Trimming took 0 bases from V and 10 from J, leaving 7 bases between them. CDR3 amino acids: CATSRDEREQFF. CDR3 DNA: TGTGCCACCAGCAGAGATGAGCGGGAGCAGTTCTTC.

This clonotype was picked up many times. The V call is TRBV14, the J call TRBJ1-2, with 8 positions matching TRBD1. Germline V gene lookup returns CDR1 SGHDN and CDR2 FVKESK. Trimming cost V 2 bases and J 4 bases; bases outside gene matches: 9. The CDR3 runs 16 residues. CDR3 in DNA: TGTGCCAGCAGCCAACCCGGGGCAGGGGGCTCCTATGGCTACACCTTC. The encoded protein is CASSQPGAGGSYGYTF. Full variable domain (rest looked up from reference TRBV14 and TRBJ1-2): EAGVTQFPSHSVIEKGQTVTLRCDPISGHDNLYWYRRVMGKEIKFLLHFVKESKQDESGMPNNRFLAERTGGTYSTLKVQPAELEDSGVYFCASSQPGAGGSYGYTFGSGTRLTVV.

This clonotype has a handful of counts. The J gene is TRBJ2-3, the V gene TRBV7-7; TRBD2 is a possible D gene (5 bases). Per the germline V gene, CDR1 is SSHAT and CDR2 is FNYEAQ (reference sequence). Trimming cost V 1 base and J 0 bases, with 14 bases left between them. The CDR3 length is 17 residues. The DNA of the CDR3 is TGTGCCAGCAGCTTAGAGGCTGGAGGAAAGAGCACAGATACGCAGTATTTT. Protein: CASSLEAGGKSTDTQYF.

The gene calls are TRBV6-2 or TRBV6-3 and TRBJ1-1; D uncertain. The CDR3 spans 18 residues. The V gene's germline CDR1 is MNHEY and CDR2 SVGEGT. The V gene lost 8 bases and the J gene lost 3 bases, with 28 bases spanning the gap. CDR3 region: CASGQPLTLRTEYTEAFF. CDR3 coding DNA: TGTGCCAGCGGCCAGCCACTTACATTGCGGACCGAGTACACTGAAGCTTTCTTT.

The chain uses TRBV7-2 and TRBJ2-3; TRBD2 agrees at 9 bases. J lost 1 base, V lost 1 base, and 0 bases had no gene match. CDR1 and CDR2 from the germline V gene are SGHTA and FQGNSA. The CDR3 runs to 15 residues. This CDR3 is CASSLVAGGTDTQYF. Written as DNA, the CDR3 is TGTGCCAGCAGCTTAGTAGCGGGGGGCACAGATACGCAGTATTTT. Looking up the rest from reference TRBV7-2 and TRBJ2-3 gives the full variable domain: GAGVSQSPSNKVTEKGKDVELRCDPISGHTALYWYRQSLGQGLEFLIYFQGNSAPDKSGLPSDRFSAERTGGSVSTLTIQRTQQEDSAVYLCASSLVAGGTDTQYFGPGTRLTVL.

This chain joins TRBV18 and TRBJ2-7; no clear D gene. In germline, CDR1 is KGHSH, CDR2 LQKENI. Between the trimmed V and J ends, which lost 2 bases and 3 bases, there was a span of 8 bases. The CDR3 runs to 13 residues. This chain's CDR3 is CASSPDPRYEQYF. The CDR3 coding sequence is TGTGCCAGCTCACCAGACCCCCGCTACGAGCAGTACTTC.

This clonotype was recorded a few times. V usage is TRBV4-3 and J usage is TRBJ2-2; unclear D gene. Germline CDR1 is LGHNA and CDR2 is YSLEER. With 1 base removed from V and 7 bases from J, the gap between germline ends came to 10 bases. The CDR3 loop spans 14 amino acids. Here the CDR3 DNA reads TGCGCCAGCAGCCAAGGGGCCTTTGGCGGGGAGCTGTTTTTT. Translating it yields CASSQGAFGGELFF.

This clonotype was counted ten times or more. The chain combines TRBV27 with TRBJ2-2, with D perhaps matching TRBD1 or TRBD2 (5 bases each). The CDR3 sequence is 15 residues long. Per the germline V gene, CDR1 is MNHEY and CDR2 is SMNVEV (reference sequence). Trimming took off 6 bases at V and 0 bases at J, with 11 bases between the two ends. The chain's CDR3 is CASSTGTSNTGELFF. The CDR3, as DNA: TGTGCCAGCAGCACCGGGACGTCGAACACCGGGGAGCTGTTTTTT.

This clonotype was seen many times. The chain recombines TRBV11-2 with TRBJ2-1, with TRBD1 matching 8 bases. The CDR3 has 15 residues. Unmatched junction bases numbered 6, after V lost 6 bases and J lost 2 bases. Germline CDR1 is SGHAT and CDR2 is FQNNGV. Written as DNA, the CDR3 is TGTGCCAGCAGAAAAGGGACAGGACCCTACAATGAGCAGTTCTTC. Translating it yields CASRKGTGPYNEQFF.